The clone carrying this T cell receptor (beta chain) appeared a few times. TCRdb recomputed calls from the PCR reads with MiXCR, one row per CDR3 protein. The data hold about 3,400 distinct CDR3 sequences, with approximately 53% observed a single time. Samples came from patients with localized non-small cell lung adenocarcinoma. The data were taken from a study of CD4 and CD8 cells across lung adenocarcinoma regions. Germline CDR1 and CDR2: MNHEY and SVGAGI. J was trimmed by 5 bases and V by 2 bases; bases with no gene match: 9. CDR3 length: 16 residues. The clonotype comes from a female donor with lung adenocarcinoma. The CD4 and CD8 labels of this study may be unreliable. V usage is TRBV6-5 and J usage is TRBJ2-3; 8 bases match TRBD2. Material for sequencing was CD4+ T cells from the center of a lung tumor. CDR3 sequence: CASSYGLGLARDTQYF. CDR3 in DNA: TGTGCCAGCAGTTACGGTCTCGGACTAGCTCGAGATACGCAGTATTTT.